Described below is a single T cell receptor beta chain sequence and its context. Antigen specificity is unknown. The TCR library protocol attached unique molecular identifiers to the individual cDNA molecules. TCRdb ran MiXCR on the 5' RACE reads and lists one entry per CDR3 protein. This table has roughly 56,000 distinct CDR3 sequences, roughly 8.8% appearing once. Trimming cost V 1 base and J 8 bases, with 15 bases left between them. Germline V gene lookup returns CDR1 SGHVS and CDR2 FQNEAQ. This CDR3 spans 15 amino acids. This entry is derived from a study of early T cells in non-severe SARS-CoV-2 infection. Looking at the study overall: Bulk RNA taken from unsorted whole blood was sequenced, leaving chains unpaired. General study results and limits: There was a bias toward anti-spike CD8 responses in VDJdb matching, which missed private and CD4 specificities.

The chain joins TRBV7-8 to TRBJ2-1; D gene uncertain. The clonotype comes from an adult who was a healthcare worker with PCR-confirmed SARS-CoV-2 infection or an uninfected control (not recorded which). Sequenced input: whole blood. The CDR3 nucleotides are TGTGCCAGCAGCTTAGGGTTTACGGGTAGTGATGAGCAGTTCTTC. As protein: CASSLGFTGSDEQFF.